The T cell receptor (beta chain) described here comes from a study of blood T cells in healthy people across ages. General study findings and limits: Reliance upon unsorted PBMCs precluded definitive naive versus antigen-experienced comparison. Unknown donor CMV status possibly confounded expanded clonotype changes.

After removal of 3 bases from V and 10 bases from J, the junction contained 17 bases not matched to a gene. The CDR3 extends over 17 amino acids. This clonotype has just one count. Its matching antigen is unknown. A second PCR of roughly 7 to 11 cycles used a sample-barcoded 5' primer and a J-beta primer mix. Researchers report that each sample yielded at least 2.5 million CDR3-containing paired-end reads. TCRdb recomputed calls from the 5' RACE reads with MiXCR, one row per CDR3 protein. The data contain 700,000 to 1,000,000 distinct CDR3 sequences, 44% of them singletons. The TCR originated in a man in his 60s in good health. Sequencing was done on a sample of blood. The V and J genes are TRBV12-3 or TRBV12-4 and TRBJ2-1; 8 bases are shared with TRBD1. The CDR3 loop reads CASSFDRGPASEGEQFF. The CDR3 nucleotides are TGTGCCAGCAGTTTTGACAGGGGCCCGGCAAGCGAGGGGGAGCAGTTCTTC.